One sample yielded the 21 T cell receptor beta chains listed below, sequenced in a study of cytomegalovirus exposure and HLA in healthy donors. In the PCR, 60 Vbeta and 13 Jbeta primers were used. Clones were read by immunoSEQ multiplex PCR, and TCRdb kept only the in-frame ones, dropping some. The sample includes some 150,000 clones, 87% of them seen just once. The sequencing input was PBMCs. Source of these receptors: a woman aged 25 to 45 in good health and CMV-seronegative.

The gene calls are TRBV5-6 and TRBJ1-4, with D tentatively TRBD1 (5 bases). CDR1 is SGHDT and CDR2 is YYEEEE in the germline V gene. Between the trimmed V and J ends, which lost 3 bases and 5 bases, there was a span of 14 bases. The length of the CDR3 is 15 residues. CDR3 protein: CASSSTGLSNEKLFF. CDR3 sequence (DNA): TGTGCCAGCAGCTCGACGGGACTGTCGAATGAAAAACTGTTTTTT.

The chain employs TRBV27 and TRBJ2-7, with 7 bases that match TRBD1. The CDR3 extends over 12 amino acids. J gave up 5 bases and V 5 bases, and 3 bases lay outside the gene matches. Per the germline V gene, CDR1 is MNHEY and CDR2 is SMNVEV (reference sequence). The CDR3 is CASSTGVDEQYF. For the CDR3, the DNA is TGTGCCAGCAGTACAGGGGTCGACGAGCAGTACTTC.

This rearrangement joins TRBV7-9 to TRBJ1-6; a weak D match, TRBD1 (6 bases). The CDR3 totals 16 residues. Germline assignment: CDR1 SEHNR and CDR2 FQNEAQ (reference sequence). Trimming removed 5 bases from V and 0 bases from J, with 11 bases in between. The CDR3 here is CASSHRASSYNSPLHF. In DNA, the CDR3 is TGTGCCAGCAGCCACAGGGCGAGCTCCTATAATTCACCCCTCCACTTT.

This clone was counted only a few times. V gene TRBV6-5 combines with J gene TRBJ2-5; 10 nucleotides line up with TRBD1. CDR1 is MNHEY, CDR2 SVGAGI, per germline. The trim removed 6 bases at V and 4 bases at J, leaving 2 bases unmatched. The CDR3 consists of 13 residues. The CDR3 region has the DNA TGTGCCAGCAGCCGGGACAGGGGAGAGACCCAGTACTTC. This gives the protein CASSRDRGETQYF.

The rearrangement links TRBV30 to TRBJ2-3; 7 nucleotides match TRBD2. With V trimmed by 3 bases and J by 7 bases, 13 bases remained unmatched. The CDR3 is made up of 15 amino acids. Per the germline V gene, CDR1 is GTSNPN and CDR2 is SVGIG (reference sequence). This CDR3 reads CAWSPRTGGSHTQYF. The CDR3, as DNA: TGTGCCTGGAGCCCCAGGACGGGAGGATCCCATACGCAGTATTTT.

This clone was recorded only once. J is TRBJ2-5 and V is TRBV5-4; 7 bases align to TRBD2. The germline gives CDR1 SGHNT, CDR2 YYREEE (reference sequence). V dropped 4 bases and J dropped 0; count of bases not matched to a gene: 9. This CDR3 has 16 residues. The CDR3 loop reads CASSPWTRGNQETQYF. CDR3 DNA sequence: TGTGCCAGCAGCCCTTGGACTAGGGGAAACCAAGAGACCCAGTACTTC.

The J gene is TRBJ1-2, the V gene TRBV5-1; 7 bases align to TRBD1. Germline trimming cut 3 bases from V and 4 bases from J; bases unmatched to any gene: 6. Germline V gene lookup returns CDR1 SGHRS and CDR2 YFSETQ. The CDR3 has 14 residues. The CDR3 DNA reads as TGCGCCAGCAGCTCCATTCGGGACAGCTATGGCTACACCTTC. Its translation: CASSSIRDSYGYTF.

CDR3 sequence: CASSKLGQGAAGANVLTF. In DNA, the CDR3 is TGTGCCAGCAGCAAACTGGGACAGGGGGCTGCCGGGGCCAACGTCCTGACTTTC. The V call is TRBV27, the J call TRBJ2-6, with 12 bases fitting TRBD1. The germline CDR1 and CDR2 sequences are MNHEY and SMNVEV (reference sequence). V was clipped by 6 bases and J by 4 bases; unmatched bases: 10. There are 18 residues in the CDR3.

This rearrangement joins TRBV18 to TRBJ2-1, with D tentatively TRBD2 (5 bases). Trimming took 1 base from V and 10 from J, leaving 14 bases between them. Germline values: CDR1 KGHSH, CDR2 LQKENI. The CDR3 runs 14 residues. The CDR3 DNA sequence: TGTGCCAGCTCACCACATTTTGAGGGCGGGGAGCAGTTCTTC. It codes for CASSPHFEGGEQFF.

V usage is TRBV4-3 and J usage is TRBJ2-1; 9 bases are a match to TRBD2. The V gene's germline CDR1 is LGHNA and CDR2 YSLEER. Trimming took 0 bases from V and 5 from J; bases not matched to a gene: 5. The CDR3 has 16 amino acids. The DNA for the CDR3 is TGCGCCAGCAGCCAAGATTCGGCGGGGGGGCACAATGAGCAGTTCTTC. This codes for CASSQDSAGGHNEQFF.

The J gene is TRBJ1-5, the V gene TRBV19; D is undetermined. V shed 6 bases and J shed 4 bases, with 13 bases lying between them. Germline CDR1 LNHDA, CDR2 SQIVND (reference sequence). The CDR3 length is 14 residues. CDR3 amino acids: CASSLRPGNQPQHF. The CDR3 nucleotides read TGTGCCAGTAGCCTACGTCCAGGAAATCAGCCCCAGCATTTT. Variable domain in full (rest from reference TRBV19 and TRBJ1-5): DGGITQSPKYLFRKEGQNVTLSCEQNLNHDAMYWYRQDPGQGLRLIYYSQIVNDFQKGDIAEGYSVSREKKESFPLTVTSAQKNPTAFYLCASSLRPGNQPQHFGDGTRLSIL.

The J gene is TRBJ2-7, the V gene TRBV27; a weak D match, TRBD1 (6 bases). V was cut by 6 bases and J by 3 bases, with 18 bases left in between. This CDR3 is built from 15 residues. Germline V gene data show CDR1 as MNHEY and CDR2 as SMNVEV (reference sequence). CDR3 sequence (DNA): TGTGCCAGCAGGATGTCAGGGGACGATTTCTACGAGCAGTACTTC. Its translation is CASRMSGDDFYEQYF.

In DNA form, the CDR3 reads TGTGCTAGTCGCGGACTTCCCTCCGGGGAGCTGTTTTTT. The encoded protein is CASRGLPSGELFF. The gene calls are TRBV12-5 and TRBJ2-2; D may be TRBD2 (5 bases). CDR1 is LGHNT and CDR2 is FRNRAP in the germline V gene. The CDR3 contains 13 residues. Trimming removed 8 bases from V and 6 bases from J, with 13 bases in between. Drawing the rest from reference TRBV12-5 and TRBJ2-2, the complete variable domain is DARVTQTPRHKVTEMGQEVTMRCQPILGHNTVFWYRQTMMQGLELLAYFRNRAPLDDSGMPKDRFSAEMPDATLATLKIQPSEPRDSAVYFCASRGLPSGELFFGEGSRLTVL.

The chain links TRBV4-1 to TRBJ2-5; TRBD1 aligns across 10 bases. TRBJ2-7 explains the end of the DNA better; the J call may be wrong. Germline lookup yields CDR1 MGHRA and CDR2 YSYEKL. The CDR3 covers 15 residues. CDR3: CASSNRGQGYYEQYF. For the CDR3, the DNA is TGCGCCAGCAGCAACCGGGGACAGGGGTACTACGAGCAGTACTTC.

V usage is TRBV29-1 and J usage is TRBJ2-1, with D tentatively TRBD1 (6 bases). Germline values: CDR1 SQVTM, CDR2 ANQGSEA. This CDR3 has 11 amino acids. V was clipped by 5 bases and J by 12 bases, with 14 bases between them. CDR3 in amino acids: CSVTSGDGQFF. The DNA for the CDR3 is TGCAGCGTTACTTCAGGGGATGGGCAGTTCTTC.

The DNA for the CDR3 is TGTGCCAGCAGCTTAGGTGTGTCAGGGACCCAGCATTTT. Translating it yields CASSLGVSGTQHF. This chain links TRBV7-9 with TRBJ1-5, with a possible D match to TRBD1 (5 bases). The germline V gene encodes CDR1 SEHNR and CDR2 FQNEAQ (reference sequence). The CDR3 length is 13 residues. Trimming removed 1 base from V and 11 bases from J, with 12 bases in between.

The CDR3, as DNA: TGTGCCAGCAGAGGAACAGGGAGGGGTAATGAGCAGTTCTTC. It yields the protein CASRGTGRGNEQFF. The V and J genes are TRBV13 and TRBJ2-1; D may be TRBD2 (7 bases). The CDR3 has 14 amino acids. V shed 6 bases and J shed 7 bases, with 16 bases lying between them. CDR1 and CDR2 (germline): PRHDT, FYEKMQ (reference sequence).

CDR3 sequence (DNA): TGTGCCAGCAGCTTTGGCACCCTGGGCGAGACCCAGTACTTC. The encoded protein is CASSFGTLGETQYF. The chain recombines TRBV7-8 with TRBJ2-5; D is unclear. V was clipped by 3 bases and J by 5 bases, with 13 bases between them. The germline V gene has CDR1 SGHVS and CDR2 FQNEAQ. The CDR3 covers 14 residues.

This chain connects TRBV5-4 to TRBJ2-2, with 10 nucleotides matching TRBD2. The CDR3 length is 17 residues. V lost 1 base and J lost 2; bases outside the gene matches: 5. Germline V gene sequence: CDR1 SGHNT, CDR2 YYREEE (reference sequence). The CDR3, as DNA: TGTGCCAGCAGCTTGCGAGCGGGGGGGCTCAACACCGGGGAGCTGTTTTTT. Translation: CASSLRAGGLNTGELFF. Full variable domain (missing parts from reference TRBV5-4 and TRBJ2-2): ETGVTQSPTHLIKTRGQQVTLRCSSQSGHNTVSWYQQALGQGPQFIFQYYREEENGRGNFPPRFSGLQFPNYSSELNVNALELDDSALYLCASSLRAGGLNTGELFFGEGSRLTVL.

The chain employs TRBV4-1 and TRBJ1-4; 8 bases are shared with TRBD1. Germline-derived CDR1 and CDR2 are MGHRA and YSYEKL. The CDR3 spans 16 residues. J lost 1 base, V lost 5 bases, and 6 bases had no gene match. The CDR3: CASSFQGAGTNEKLFF. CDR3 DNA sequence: TGCGCCAGCAGCTTCCAGGGGGCGGGAACTAATGAAAAACTGTTTTTT.

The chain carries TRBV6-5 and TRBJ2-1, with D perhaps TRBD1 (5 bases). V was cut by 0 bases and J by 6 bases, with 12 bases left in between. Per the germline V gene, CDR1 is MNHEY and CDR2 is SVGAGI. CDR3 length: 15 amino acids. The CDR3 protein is CASSYSPAGLNEQFF. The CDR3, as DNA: TGTGCCAGCAGTTACTCCCCGGCAGGGCTCAATGAGCAGTTCTTC.